This TCR beta chain was retrieved from a study of identical twins. TCRdb analysed the 5' RACE reads with MiXCR anew, one entry per CDR3 protein. The sample lists 500,000 to 700,000 distinct CDR3 sequences, under 8.5% occurring once. There are many counts of this clonotype. This CDR3 is 11 amino acids long. V lost 4 bases to trimming and J lost 15 bases, with 13 bases between them. Germline CDR1 is SEHNR and CDR2 is FQNEAQ (reference sequence). This same sample was also taken into another study, of yellow fever vaccine responses in identical twins. As that report states: Reportedly, twins showed a vaccine T cell response that looked partly convergent and partly personalized.

Sequenced input: PBMCs. J is TRBJ2-1 and V is TRBV7-9; possibly TRBD2 for D (5 bases). This TCR was recovered from a woman aged 18-35 years in good health. The CDR3 coding sequence is TGTGCCAGCAGCTCGGGGTCCTTGGGGTTCTTC. It specifies CASSSGSLGFF.